Below, one T cell receptor beta chain is given with its context. In the authors' methods: It was from reference gene primer amplification that nucleated cell counts were estimated. The repertoire was sequenced with immunoSEQ multiplex PCR; TCRdb's copy has only in-frame clones and lacks some. D and trimming come from the DNA, and the V and J calls and clone size come from that table. The sample lists about 150,000 clones; roughly nine tenths were seen once. This sample was taken from a study of blood T cell repertoires in COVID-19. There are 15 residues in the CDR3. After removal of 3 bases from V and 7 bases from J, the junction contained 5 bases not matched to a gene. Germline V gene lookup returns CDR1 LNHDA and CDR2 SQIVND (reference sequence).

This TCR came from a man aged 45-60 years with acute or convalescent COVID-19. The sequencing sample was made of peripheral blood. The genes are TRBV19 and TRBJ2-2; 10 bases are shared with TRBD2. CDR3: CASSILAGAGGELFF. CDR3 nucleotide sequence: TGTGCCAGTAGTATCCTAGCGGGAGCTGGCGGGGAGCTGTTTTTT.